These 26 T cell receptor beta chains originate from one sample sequenced in a study of CD8 T cells in ankylosing spondylitis. Findings of the study overall: Characteristic of ankylosing spondylitis blood, it appeared, was a TCR beta motif comprising about eight highly homologous variants.

TCRdb reanalysed the 5' RACE reads using MiXCR and keeps one entry per CDR3 protein. The data contain about 400,000 distinct CDR3 sequences, approximately 20% of them singletons. These receptors are not linked to any known antigen. Input material: blood, either unsorted or a sorted T cell fraction (not recorded which). The receptors derive from a male donor with ankylosing spondylitis.

The sample holds many counts of this clonotype. This chain uses TRBV29-1 with TRBJ1-2; TRBD1 might be the D (6 bases). V gave up 6 bases and J gave up 2 bases, with 16 bases separating them. The CDR3 runs to 14 residues. The germline V gene has CDR1 SQVTM and CDR2 ANQGSEA. In DNA form, the CDR3 reads TGCAGCGTACCCTTCGACAGGCCAAACTATGGCTACACCTTC. Its translation: CSVPFDRPNYGYTF.

This clonotype was seen at least ten times. This rearrangement joins TRBV12-3 or TRBV12-4 to TRBJ1-5; D unclear. The V and J ends lost 5 bases and 3 bases respectively, with 11 bases between them. The CDR3 has 14 residues. This CDR3 reads CASSLGRDNQPQHF. CDR3 bases: TGTGCCAGCAGTCTGGGCCGAGACAATCAGCCCCAGCATTTT.

This chain joins TRBV27 and TRBJ1-1, with D tentatively TRBD1 (6 bases). V gave up 2 bases and J gave up 4 bases, with 17 bases separating them. The CDR3 totals 16 residues. Germline CDR1 and CDR2: MNHEY and SMNVEV (reference sequence). CDR3 DNA sequence: TGTGCCAGCAGTTTACAGGGGCCCAGAGGTCGCACTGAAGCTTTCTTT. Its translation is CASSLQGPRGRTEAFF.

This CDR3 reads CSAVAGASSYNEQFF. The CDR3 DNA sequence: TGCAGTGCGGTAGCGGGAGCCAGCTCCTACAATGAGCAGTTCTTC. The V gene is TRBV20-1, the J gene TRBJ2-1; 9 bases fit TRBD2. The CDR3 contains 15 residues. V shed 6 bases, J shed 0 bases, and the junction held 6 bases outside the gene matches. Germline V gene data show CDR1 as DFQATT and CDR2 as SNEGSKA (reference sequence).

The chain couples TRBV5-1 to TRBJ2-7; the match to TRBD2 covers 9 bases. The CDR3 is made up of 17 amino acids. Germline V gene lookup returns CDR1 SGHRS and CDR2 YFSETQ. J lost 2 bases, V lost 0 bases, and 9 bases had no gene match. CDR3 amino acids: CASSLAYSGSGAYEQYF. CDR3 DNA: TGCGCCAGCAGCTTGGCCTATAGCGGGAGTGGGGCCTACGAGCAGTACTTC.

This clonotype was seen a few times. The chain uses TRBV5-1 and TRBJ2-7, with a tentative D call TRBD1 (6 bases). The V end lost 7 bases, the J end lost 0 bases, and 14 bases lay between the germline ends. Germline V gives CDR1 SGHRS, CDR2 YFSETQ. This CDR3 comprises 14 residues. The CDR3 protein is CASRRGRDSYEQYF. Here the CDR3 DNA reads TGCGCCAGCCGAAGGGGGAGAGACTCCTACGAGCAGTACTTC.

The V gene is TRBV15, the J gene TRBJ2-1; D may be TRBD2 (6 bases). The germline V and J ends were trimmed by 5 bases and 0 bases, with 14 bases remaining between them. Per the germline V gene, CDR1 is LNHNV and CDR2 is YYDKDF (reference sequence). The CDR3 is 16 residues long. CDR3 DNA: TGTGCCACCAGCGCAAACGTGGGGGGCTCCTACAATGAGCAGTTCTTC. Translated: CATSANVGGSYNEQFF.

This clonotype was found many times. The CDR3 DNA reads as TGTGCCAGCAGCCCCAGTCTGGGAAACACAGATACGCAGTATTTT. This codes for CASSPSLGNTDTQYF. The chain recombines TRBV7-3 with TRBJ2-3, with D unclear. CDR1 and CDR2 (germline): SGHTA, FQGTGA. Deletions cut 5 bases from V and 2 bases from J, with 14 bases between. CDR3 length: 15 residues.

This clonotype has a handful of counts. This chain uses TRBV19 with TRBJ2-7, with D possibly TRBD1 on 6 matching bases. Germline-derived CDR1 and CDR2 are LNHDA and SQIVND (reference sequence). Trimming left V 5 bases short and J 4 bases short, with 9 bases between. The CDR3 extends over 12 amino acids. The CDR3 loop is CASSATGYEQYF. The CDR3 region has the DNA TGTGCCAGTAGTGCCACAGGGTACGAGCAGTACTTC. Looking up the rest from reference TRBV19 and TRBJ2-7 gives the full variable domain: DGGITQSPKYLFRKEGQNVTLSCEQNLNHDAMYWYRQDPGQGLRLIYYSQIVNDFQKGDIAEGYSVSREKKESFPLTVTSAQKNPTAFYLCASSATGYEQYFGPGTRLTVT.

This clonotype turned up a few times. This chain joins TRBV4-2 and TRBJ1-6; D is unresolved. V lost 6 bases to trimming and J lost 0 bases, with 6 bases between them. Germline CDR1 and CDR2: LGHNA and YNFKEQ. This CDR3 has 14 residues. CDR3 amino acids: CASRESSYNSPLHF. CDR3 nucleotide sequence: TGTGCCAGCAGAGAAAGCTCCTATAATTCACCCCTCCACTTT.

V and J are TRBV29-1 and TRBJ1-1; 7 bases line up with TRBD1. CDR3 length: 12 amino acids. The V and J ends lost 6 bases and 5 bases, in that order; junction bases with no gene match: 6. Per the germline V gene, CDR1 is SQVTM and CDR2 is ANQGSEA. CDR3 region: CSVTTGATEAFF. The CDR3 DNA is TGCAGCGTCACCACAGGGGCGACTGAAGCTTTCTTT.

The chain uses TRBV18 and TRBJ2-1; TRBD2 matches 13 bases. The CDR3 runs to 18 residues. Losses at the gene ends were 2 bases for V and 3 bases for J; bases not matched to a gene: 7. CDR1 and CDR2 from the germline V gene are KGHSH and LQKENI. CDR3 region: CASSPERRTSGSYNEQFF. As DNA, the CDR3 is TGTGCCAGCTCACCAGAGAGACGGACTAGCGGGAGCTACAATGAGCAGTTCTTC.

The table lists this clonotype with a few counts. This rearrangement joins TRBV15 to TRBJ2-1, with 7 bases matching TRBD2. V was pared by 0 bases and J by 6 bases, with 5 bases of the junction left unmatched. CDR1 LNHNV and CDR2 YYDKDF come from the germline V gene (reference sequence). The CDR3 is 15 residues long. CDR3 region: CATSRDTLASNEQFF. The CDR3, as DNA: TGTGCCACCAGCAGAGACACACTAGCGAGCAATGAGCAGTTCTTC.

The chain has TRBV7-3 and TRBJ2-3; a weak D match, TRBD1 (5 bases). Germline V gene sequence: CDR1 SGHTA, CDR2 FQGTGA. The V and J ends lost 5 bases and 3 bases respectively, with 9 bases between them. CDR3 length: 13 amino acids. Here the CDR3 reads CASSMQGTDTQYF. The CDR3 coding sequence is TGTGCCAGCAGCATGCAGGGTACAGATACGCAGTATTTT.

The rearrangement links TRBV28 to TRBJ2-7; D is ambiguous. The CDR3 has 15 residues. Germline-derived CDR1 and CDR2 are MDHEN and SYDVKM. Trimming stripped 3 bases from V and 0 bases from J, with 12 bases between. CDR3 loop: CASSFFSGGSYEQYF. The CDR3 coding sequence is TGTGCCAGCAGTTTCTTTTCTGGCGGCTCCTACGAGCAGTACTTC.

The chain recombines TRBV5-1 with TRBJ2-2, with D tentatively TRBD1 (6 bases). V was cut by 0 bases and J by 5 bases, with 14 bases left in between. Germline CDR1 reads SGHRS; CDR2 reads YFSETQ. This CDR3 contains 16 residues. The CDR3: CASSLARQGRTGELFF. As DNA, the CDR3 is TGCGCCAGCAGCTTGGCCAGGCAGGGGCGGACCGGGGAGCTGTTTTTT.

The chain links TRBV5-1 to TRBJ2-7; a possible D gene is TRBD1 (5 bases). The V end lost 3 bases, the J end lost 6 bases, and 13 bases lay between the germline ends. Germline V lookup: CDR1 SGHRS, CDR2 YFSETQ. This CDR3 contains 13 residues. The CDR3 reads CASSYLSGSEQYF. The DNA for the CDR3 is TGCGCCAGCAGCTATCTTTCAGGGTCCGAGCAGTACTTC.

Here the CDR3 DNA reads TGCAGCGTCGACGGACAGGGGGCTAACTATGGCTACACCTTC. It codes for CSVDGQGANYGYTF. This chain connects TRBV29-1 to TRBJ1-2; 10 nucleotides match TRBD1. This CDR3 spans 14 amino acids. Trimming took 6 bases from V and 0 from J; bases not matched to a gene: 4. CDR1 is SQVTM, CDR2 ANQGSEA, per germline.

In its sample, this clonotype was seen a few times. The gene calls are TRBV18 and TRBJ1-1; 8 bases match TRBD1. Losses at the gene ends were 3 bases for V and 0 bases for J; bases not matched to a gene: 3. Germline CDR1 and CDR2: KGHSH and LQKENI. This CDR3 contains 15 residues. Here the CDR3 DNA reads TGTGCCAGCTCACCGACGACAGGGGTGAACACTGAAGCTTTCTTT. It specifies CASSPTTGVNTEAFF.

The chain carries TRBV6-2 or TRBV6-3 and TRBJ2-1, with D maybe TRBD2 (6 bases). The CDR3 loop spans 14 amino acids. Germline-derived CDR1 and CDR2 are MNHEY and SVGEGT. V lost 8 bases to trimming and J lost 0 bases, with 11 bases between them. The CDR3 is CASDSGYSYNEQFF. The CDR3 DNA sequence: TGTGCCAGCGATAGCGGTTACTCCTACAATGAGCAGTTCTTC.

This clonotype was seen more than once but under ten times. This chain links TRBV20-1 with TRBJ2-2; tentatively, D is TRBD2 (6 bases). The CDR3 runs to 16 residues. V lost 0 bases and J lost 4, with 15 bases in between. Germline V gene lookup returns CDR1 DFQATT and CDR2 SNEGSKA (reference sequence). CDR3 residues: CSARDPGLSITGELFF. CDR3 coding DNA: TGCAGTGCTAGAGACCCGGGACTGTCGATCACCGGGGAGCTGTTTTTT.

This clonotype was seen a few times. The CDR3 DNA is TGTGCCACCGGAGAATACCGGGACAGTTCCTACGAGCAGTACTTC. This sequence encodes CATGEYRDSSYEQYF. The gene calls are TRBV15 and TRBJ2-7; the match to TRBD1 covers 7 bases. The CDR3 length is 15 residues. Per the germline V gene, CDR1 is LNHNV and CDR2 is YYDKDF (reference sequence). Trimming at V came to 8 bases and at J to 1 base, leaving 11 bases not matched to a gene. The variable domain in full, completed from reference TRBV15 and TRBJ2-7, reads DAMVIQNPRYQVTQFGKPVTLSCSQTLNHNVMYWYQQKSSQAPKLLFHYYDKDFNNEADTPDNFQSRRPNTSFCFLDIRSPGLGDTAMYLCATGEYRDSSYEQYFGPGTRLTVT.

This clonotype was observed a handful of times. The chain uses TRBV5-1 and TRBJ1-2; D remains ambiguous. CDR3 length: 15 amino acids. The germline gives CDR1 SGHRS, CDR2 YFSETQ. Trimming stripped 5 bases from V and 8 bases from J, with 22 bases between. CDR3 bases: TGCGCCAGCAGTTCCATCAAGGGTCCACTGGAAGGCTACACCTTC. It is translated as CASSSIKGPLEGYTF.

This clonotype came up a few times. V usage is TRBV5-5 and J usage is TRBJ2-7, with TRBD1 identical over 9 bases. Trimming at V came to 0 bases and at J to 5 bases, leaving 3 bases not matched to a gene. This CDR3 has 14 residues. The germline gives CDR1 SGHKS, CDR2 YYEKEE (reference sequence). The CDR3 bases are TGTGCCAGCAGCTTGGACAGGGGGCTGGACGAGCAGTACTTC. Encoded protein: CASSLDRGLDEQYF.

The chain combines TRBV7-2 with TRBJ1-2; tentatively, D is TRBD1 (6 bases). The V end was cut by 1 base, the J end by 4 bases, with 10 bases between. The CDR3 consists of 14 residues. Germline V gene sequence: CDR1 SGHTA, CDR2 FQGNSA. The CDR3 bases are TGTGCCAGCAGCTTAGGCCCCAGGGGCTATGGCTACACCTTC. Residues: CASSLGPRGYGYTF.

This clonotype appeared a few times. This sequence joins TRBV7-2 and TRBJ1-1; no clear D gene. The germline CDR1 and CDR2 sequences are SGHTA and FQGNSA. The CDR3 contains 13 residues. V shed 5 bases and J shed 6 bases, with 13 bases lying between them. The CDR3 spells CASSPPGGPEAFF. In DNA form, the CDR3 reads TGTGCCAGCAGCCCACCAGGAGGACCTGAAGCTTTCTTT.